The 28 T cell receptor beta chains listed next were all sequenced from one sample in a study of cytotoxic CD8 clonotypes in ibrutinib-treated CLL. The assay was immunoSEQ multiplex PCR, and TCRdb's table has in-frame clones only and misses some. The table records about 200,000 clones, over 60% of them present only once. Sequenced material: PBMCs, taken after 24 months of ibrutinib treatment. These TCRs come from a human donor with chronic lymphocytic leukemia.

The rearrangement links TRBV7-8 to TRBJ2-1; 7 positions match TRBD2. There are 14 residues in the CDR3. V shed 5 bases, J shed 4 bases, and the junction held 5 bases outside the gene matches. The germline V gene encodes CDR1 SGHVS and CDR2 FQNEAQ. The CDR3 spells CASSRPGLYNEQFF. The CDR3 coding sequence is TGTGCCAGCAGCAGACCGGGACTATACAATGAGCAGTTCTTC. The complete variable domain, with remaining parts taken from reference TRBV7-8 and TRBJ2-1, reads GAGVSQSPRYKVAKRGQDVALRCDPISGHVSLFWYQQALGQGPEFLTYFQNEAQLDKSGLPSDRFFAERPEGSVSTLKIQRTQQEDSAVYLCASSRPGLYNEQFFGPGTRLTVL.

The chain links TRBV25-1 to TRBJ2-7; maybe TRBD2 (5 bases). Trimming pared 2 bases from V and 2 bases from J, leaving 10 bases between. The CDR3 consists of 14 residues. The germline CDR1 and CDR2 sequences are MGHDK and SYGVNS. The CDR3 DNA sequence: TGTGCCAGCAGTGAAGGAGTGGGAGCCTACGAGCAGTACTTC. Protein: CASSEGVGAYEQYF.

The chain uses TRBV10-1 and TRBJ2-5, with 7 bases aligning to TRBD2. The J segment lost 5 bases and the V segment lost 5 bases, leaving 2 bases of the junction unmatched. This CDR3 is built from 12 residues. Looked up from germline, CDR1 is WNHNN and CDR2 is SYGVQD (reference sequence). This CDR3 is CASSTGGETQYF. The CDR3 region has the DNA TGCGCCAGCAGTACCGGGGGGGAGACCCAGTACTTC.

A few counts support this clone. Here the CDR3 DNA reads TGTGCCAGCAGCCCCGTCAATCAGCCCCAGCATTTT. Translating gives CASSPVNQPQHF. The J gene is TRBJ1-5, the V gene TRBV28; D is unclear. This CDR3 is built from 12 residues. Deletions cut 6 bases from V and 3 bases from J, with 6 bases between. Germline CDR1 and CDR2: MDHEN and SYDVKM. Full variable domain (outside the CDR3, taken from reference TRBV28 and TRBJ1-5): DVKVTQSSRYLVKRTGEKVFLECVQDMDHENMFWYRQDPGLGLRLIYFSYDVKMKEKGDIPEGYSVSREKKERFSLILESASTNQTSMYLCASSPVNQPQHFGDGTRLSIL.

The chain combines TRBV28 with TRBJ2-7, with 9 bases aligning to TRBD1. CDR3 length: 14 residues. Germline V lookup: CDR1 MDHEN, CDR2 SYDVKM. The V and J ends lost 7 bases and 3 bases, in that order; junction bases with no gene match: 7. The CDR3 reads CASNLRQGDYEQYF. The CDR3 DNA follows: TGTGCCAGCAACCTTAGACAGGGGGACTACGAGCAGTACTTC. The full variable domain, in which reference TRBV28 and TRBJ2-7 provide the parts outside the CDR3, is DVKVTQSSRYLVKRTGEKVFLECVQDMDHENMFWYRQDPGLGLRLIYFSYDVKMKEKGDIPEGYSVSREKKERFSLILESASTNQTSMYLCASNLRQGDYEQYFGPGTRLTVT.

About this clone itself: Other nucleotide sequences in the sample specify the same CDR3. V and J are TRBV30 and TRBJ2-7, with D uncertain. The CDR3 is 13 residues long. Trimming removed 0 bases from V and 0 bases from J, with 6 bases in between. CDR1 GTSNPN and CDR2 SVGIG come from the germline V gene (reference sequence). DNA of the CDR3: TGTGCCTGGAGTGTAAAGGGCTCCTACGAGCAGTACTTC. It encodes CAWSVKGSYEQYF.

As DNA, the CDR3 is TGTGCCAGCACTAGGGGAGTGGAGCAGTTCTTC. Translating gives CASTRGVEQFF. The chain recombines TRBV6-6 with TRBJ2-1; D tentatively fits TRBD1 or TRBD2 (5 bases each). Looked up from germline, CDR1 is MNHNY and CDR2 is SVGAGI (reference sequence). V lost 7 bases, J lost 10 bases, and 11 bases lay in between. There are 11 residues in the CDR3.

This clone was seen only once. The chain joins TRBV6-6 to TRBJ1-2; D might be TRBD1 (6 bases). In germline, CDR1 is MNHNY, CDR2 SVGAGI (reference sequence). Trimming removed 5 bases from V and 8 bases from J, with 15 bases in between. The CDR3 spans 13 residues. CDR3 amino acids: CASSPQTGVGYTF. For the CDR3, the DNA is TGTGCCAGCAGTCCTCAGACAGGTGTGGGCTACACCTTC.

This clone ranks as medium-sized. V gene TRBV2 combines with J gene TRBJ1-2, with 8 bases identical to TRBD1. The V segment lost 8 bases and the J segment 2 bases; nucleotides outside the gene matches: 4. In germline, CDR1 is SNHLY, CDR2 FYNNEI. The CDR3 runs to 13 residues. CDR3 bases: TGTGCCAGCTCGGGACAGGAAAACTATGGCTACACCTTC. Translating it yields CASSGQENYGYTF.

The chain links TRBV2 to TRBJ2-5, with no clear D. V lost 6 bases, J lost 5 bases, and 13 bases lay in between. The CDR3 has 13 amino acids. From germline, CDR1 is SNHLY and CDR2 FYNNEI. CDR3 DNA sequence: TGTGCCAGCAGCCCCTTTTTGGGGGAGACCCAGTACTTC. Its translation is CASSPFLGETQYF.

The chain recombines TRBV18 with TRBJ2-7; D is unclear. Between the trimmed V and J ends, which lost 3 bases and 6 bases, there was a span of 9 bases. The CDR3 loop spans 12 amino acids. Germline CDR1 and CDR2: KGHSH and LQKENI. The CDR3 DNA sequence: TGTGCCAGCTCACCCCCGTCTACCGAGCAGTACTTC. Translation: CASSPPSTEQYF.

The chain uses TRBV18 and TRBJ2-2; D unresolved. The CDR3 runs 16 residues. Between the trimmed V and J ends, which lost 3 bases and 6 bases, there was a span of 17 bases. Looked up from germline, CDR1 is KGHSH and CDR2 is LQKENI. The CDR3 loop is CASSPLSDLAAGELFF. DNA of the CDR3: TGTGCCAGCTCACCCCTCTCGGACCTTGCAGCCGGGGAGCTGTTTTTT.

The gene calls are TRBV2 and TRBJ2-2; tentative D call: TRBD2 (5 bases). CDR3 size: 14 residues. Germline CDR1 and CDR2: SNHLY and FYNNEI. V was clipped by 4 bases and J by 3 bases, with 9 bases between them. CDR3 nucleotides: TGTGCCAGCAGTGGGGCTAGCCACACCGGGGAGCTGTTTTTT. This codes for CASSGASHTGELFF.

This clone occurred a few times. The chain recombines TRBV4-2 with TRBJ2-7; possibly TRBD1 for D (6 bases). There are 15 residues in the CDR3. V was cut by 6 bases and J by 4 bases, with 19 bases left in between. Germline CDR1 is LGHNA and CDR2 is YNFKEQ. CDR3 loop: CASSTSTGLSYEQYF. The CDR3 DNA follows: TGTGCCAGCAGTACTTCAACAGGGTTATCTTACGAGCAGTACTTC.

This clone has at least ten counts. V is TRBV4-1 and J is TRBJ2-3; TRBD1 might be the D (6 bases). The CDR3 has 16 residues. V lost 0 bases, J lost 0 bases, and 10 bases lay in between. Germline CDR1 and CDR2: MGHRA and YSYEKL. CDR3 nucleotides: TGCGCCAGCAGCCAAGAGGCCAGGGGAAGCACAGATACGCAGTATTTT. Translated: CASSQEARGSTDTQYF.

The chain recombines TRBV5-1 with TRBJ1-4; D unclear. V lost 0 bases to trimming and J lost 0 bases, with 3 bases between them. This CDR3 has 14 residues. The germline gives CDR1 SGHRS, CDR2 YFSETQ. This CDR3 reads CASSLGSTNEKLFF. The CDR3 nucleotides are TGCGCCAGCAGCTTGGGTTCAACTAATGAAAAACTGTTTTTT.

The CDR3 DNA reads TGCAGTGCTACGTCCCCCTACGAGCAGTACTTC. Its translation: CSATSPYEQYF. The J gene is TRBJ2-7, the V gene TRBV20-1; unclear D gene. The CDR3 sequence is 11 residues long. Trimming cost V 4 bases and J 2 bases, with 6 bases left between them. Looked up from germline, CDR1 is DFQATT and CDR2 is SNEGSKA (reference sequence).

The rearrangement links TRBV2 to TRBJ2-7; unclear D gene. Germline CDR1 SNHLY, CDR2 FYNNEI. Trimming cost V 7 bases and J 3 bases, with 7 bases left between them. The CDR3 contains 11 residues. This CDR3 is CASTLYYEQYF. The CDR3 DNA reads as TGTGCCAGCACCCTTTACTACGAGCAGTACTTC.

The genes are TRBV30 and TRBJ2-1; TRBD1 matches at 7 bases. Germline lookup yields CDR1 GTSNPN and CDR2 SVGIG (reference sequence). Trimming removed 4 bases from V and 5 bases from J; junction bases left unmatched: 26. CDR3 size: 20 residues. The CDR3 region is CAWMGTAIEPQGSHDNEQFF. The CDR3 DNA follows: TGTGCCTGGATGGGGACAGCCATTGAACCCCAGGGGTCCCACGACAATGAGCAGTTCTTC.

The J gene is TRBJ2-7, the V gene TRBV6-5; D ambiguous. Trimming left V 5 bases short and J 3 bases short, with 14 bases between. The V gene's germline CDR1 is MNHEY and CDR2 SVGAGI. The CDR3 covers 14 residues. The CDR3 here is CASSRDSIYYEQYF. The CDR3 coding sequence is TGTGCCAGCAGTAGAGACTCGATTTACTACGAGCAGTACTTC.

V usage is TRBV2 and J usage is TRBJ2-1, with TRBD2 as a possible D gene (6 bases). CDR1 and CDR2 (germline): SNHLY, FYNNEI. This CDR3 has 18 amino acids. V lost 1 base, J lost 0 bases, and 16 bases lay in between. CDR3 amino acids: CASSEDFPGALSYNEQFF. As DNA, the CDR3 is TGTGCCAGCAGTGAAGATTTTCCGGGAGCGCTCTCCTACAATGAGCAGTTCTTC. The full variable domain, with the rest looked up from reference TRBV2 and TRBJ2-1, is EPEVTQTPSHQVTQMGQEVILRCVPISNHLYFYWYRQILGQKVEFLVSFYNNEISEKSEIFDDQFSVERPDGSNFTLKIRSTKLEDSAMYFCASSEDFPGALSYNEQFFGPGTRLTVL.

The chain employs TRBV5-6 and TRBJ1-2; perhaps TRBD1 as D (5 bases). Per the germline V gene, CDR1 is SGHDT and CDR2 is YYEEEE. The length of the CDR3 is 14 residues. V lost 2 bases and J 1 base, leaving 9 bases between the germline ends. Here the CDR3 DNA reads TGTGCCAGCAGCTTTAGGGGCCGTAACTATGGCTACACCTTC. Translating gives CASSFRGRNYGYTF.

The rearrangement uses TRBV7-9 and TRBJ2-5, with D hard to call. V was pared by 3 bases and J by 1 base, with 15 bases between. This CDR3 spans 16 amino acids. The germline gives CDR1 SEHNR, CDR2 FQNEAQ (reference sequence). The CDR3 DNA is TGTGCCAGCAGCTTTGACCTTCTGGTTGGCCAAGAGACCCAGTACTTC. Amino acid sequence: CASSFDLLVGQETQYF.

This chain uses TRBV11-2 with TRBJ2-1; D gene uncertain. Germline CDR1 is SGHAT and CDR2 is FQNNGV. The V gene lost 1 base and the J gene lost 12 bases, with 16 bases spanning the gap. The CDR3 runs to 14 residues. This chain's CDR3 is CASSLGSGRLGQFF. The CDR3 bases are TGTGCCAGCAGCTTAGGATCGGGCCGCTTAGGGCAGTTCTTC.

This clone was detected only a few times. The CDR3 sequence: CASRGVFHEQFF. The CDR3 DNA follows: TGTGCCAGCAGGGGGGTTTTCCATGAGCAGTTCTTC. The chain combines TRBV7-8 with TRBJ2-1, with D tentatively TRBD1 or TRBD2 (5 bases each). V dropped 6 bases and J dropped 8 bases, with 11 bases sitting between them. Germline V gene lookup returns CDR1 SGHVS and CDR2 FQNEAQ. The CDR3 has 12 amino acids.

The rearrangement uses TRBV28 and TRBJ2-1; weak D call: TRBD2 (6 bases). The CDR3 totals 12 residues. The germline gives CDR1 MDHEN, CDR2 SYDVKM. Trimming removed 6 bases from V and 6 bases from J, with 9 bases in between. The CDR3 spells CASSGDSNEQFF. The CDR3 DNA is TGTGCCAGCAGCGGGGACTCCAATGAGCAGTTCTTC.

CDR3 nucleotide sequence: TGCAGCGTCCCGGACTGGTCCTACAATGAGCAGTTCTTC. Residues: CSVPDWSYNEQFF. V and J are TRBV29-1 and TRBJ2-1; possible D gene TRBD2, 5 bases. Trimming shortened V by 6 bases and J by 1 base, and 10 bases separated the two germline ends. This CDR3 contains 13 residues. The germline gives CDR1 SQVTM, CDR2 ANQGSEA.

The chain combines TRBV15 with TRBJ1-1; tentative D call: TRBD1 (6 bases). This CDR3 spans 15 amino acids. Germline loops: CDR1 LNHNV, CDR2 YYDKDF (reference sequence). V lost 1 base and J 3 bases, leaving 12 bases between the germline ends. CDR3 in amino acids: CATSRVHRADTEAFF. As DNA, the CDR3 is TGTGCCACCAGCAGAGTTCACAGGGCAGACACTGAAGCTTTCTTT.